This T cell receptor (beta chain) was sequenced in a study of cytomegalovirus exposure and HLA in healthy donors. Study-level points and caveats: The study assumed roughly uniform donor sequencing depth for presence/absence analyses. In an earlier analysis, in roughly 580 donors, most V segments appeared productive either ~87% or ~30% of the time. Several of the most significant clusters appeared linked to common viral pathogens, based on a later analysis. Immune exposure information available was restricted to CMV serostatus.

V gave up 4 bases and J gave up 3 bases, with 10 bases separating them. The CDR3 totals 13 residues. Looked up from germline, CDR1 is MNHNY and CDR2 is SVGAGI (reference sequence). On this clone: Its cognate antigen is unknown.

The study ran its PCR with 60 Vbeta and 13 Jbeta primers. The data were produced by immunoSEQ multiplex PCR, yet TCRdb's version contains in-frame clones alone and is incomplete. The sample shows 150,000 or so clones, 85% of them seen only once. The sample consisted of PBMCs. The sequence came from a woman between 18 and 30 years old in good health and CMV-seronegative. V is TRBV6-6 and J is TRBJ2-7, with unresolved D. The CDR3 is CASSLRVDYEQYF. CDR3 DNA sequence: TGTGCCAGCAGTTTACGGGTGGACTACGAGCAGTACTTC.